These T cell receptor beta chains were read from a single sample in a study of cytomegalovirus exposure and HLA in healthy donors. TCRdb's table, derived via immunoSEQ multiplex PCR, lists solely in-frame clones and lacks some. The table shows roughly 97,000 clones, with around 10% occurring only once. Sequenced input: PBMCs. These TCRs come from a man in his fifties in good health and CMV-seropositive. The CDR3 runs from the conserved cysteine through the conserved F or W. The order of the fields is V gene, J gene, D gene, clone size, CDR3 protein, CDR3 DNA. A D gene is named only where the DNA matches it firmly. Clone size is stated in some rows and not others, as once, few, many or a class when expanded.

TRBV19	TRBJ2-3	TRBD2	once	CASSKSPSGAKADTQYF	TGTGCCAGTAGTAAGTCTCCAAGCGGGGCAAAGGCAGATACGCAGTATTTT
TRBV6-4	TRBJ2-1	TRBD1	.	CASSEGDREYNEQFF	TGTGCCAGCAGTGAGGGCGACAGGGAATACAATGAGCAGTTCTTC
TRBV6-5	TRBJ2-3	.	few	CASSYSVGGGTDTQYF	TGTGCCAGCAGTTACTCGGTGGGGGGAGGCACAGATACGCAGTATTTT
TRBV28	TRBJ2-2	.	few	CASSTDRDSFTYTGELFF	TGTGCCAGCAGTACCGACCGGGACTCCTTTACCTACACCGGGGAGCTGTTTTTT
TRBV28	TRBJ2-1	TRBD1	.	CASSLTGSIANEQFF	TGTGCCAGCAGTTTGACAGGGTCGATAGCGAATGAGCAGTTCTTC
TRBV6-1	TRBJ2-1	TRBD2	few	CASSVATSLTGSYNEQFF	TGTGCCAGCAGTGTGGCGACTAGCCTCACGGGCTCCTACAATGAGCAGTTCTTC
TRBV11-3	TRBJ1-1	.	.	CASSLEDSTEAFF	TGTGCCAGCAGCTTAGAAGACAGCACTGAAGCTTTCTTT
TRBV7-6	TRBJ2-1	TRBD1	.	CASSNTGGPYNEQFF	TGTGCCAGCAGCAACACAGGGGGCCCCTACAATGAGCAGTTCTTC
TRBV28	TRBJ1-2	TRBD1	.	CASSNRDRVYGYTF	TGTGCCAGCAGTAACCGGGACAGGGTCTATGGCTACACCTTC
TRBV5-8	TRBJ1-5	TRBD1	.	CASSSGQGNQPQHF	TGTGCCAGCAGCTCGGGACAGGGGAATCAGCCCCAGCATTTT
TRBV13	TRBJ2-2	.	.	CASSFGLINGELFF	TGTGCCAGCAGCTTTGGACTGATTAACGGGGAGCTGTTTTTT
TRBV6-5	TRBJ1-1	.	.	CASSFGGIGTEAFF	TGTGCCAGCAGTTTTGGGGGGATAGGTACTGAAGCTTTCTTT